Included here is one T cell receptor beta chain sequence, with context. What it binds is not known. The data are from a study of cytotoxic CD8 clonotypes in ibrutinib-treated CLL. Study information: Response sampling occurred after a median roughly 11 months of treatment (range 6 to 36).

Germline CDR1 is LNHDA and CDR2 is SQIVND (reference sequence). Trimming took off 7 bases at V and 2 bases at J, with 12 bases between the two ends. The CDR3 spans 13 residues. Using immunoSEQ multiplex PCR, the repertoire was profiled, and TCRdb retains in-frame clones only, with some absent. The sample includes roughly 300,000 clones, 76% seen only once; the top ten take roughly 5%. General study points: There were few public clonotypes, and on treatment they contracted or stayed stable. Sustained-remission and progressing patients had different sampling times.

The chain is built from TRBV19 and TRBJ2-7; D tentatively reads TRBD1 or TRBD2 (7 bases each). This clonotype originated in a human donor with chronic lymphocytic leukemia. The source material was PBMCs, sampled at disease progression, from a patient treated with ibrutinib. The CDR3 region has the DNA TGTGCCAGTAATCAGGGGGGGCCCTACGAGCAGTACTTC. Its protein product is CASNQGGPYEQYF.